Each of the 10 T cell receptor beta chains below was sequenced from the same sample in a study of T cell clonotyping in hematopoietic cell transplantation. Here immunoSEQ multiplex PCR was the method, and the copy in TCRdb shows in-frame clones only, minus some. The table shows around 26,000 clones, with approximately 86% occurring only once. Time point: recipient sample about 28 days before transplant, after cytoreduction. The material was peripheral blood mononuclear cells, obtained before stem cell transplant. Source of these receptors: a man aged 40-49 years with acute myeloid leukemia. Some clones in this sample may be carry-over from other donors' samples.

V and J are TRBV5-6 and TRBJ1-4; D perhaps matches TRBD1 (5 bases). V dropped 3 bases and J dropped 7 bases, with 19 bases sitting between them. The germline gives CDR1 SGHDT, CDR2 YYEEEE. This CDR3 has 16 residues. CDR3 residues: CASSSGLGSWSEKLFF. CDR3 DNA: TGTGCCAGCAGCTCGGGGCTGGGATCCTGGAGTGAAAAACTGTTTTTT. Variable domain in full (rest from reference TRBV5-6 and TRBJ1-4): DAGVTQSPTHLIKTRGQQVTLRCSPKSGHDTVSWYQQALGQGPQFIFQYYEEEERQRGNFPDRFSGHQFPNYSSELNVNALLLGDSALYLCASSSGLGSWSEKLFFGSGTQLSVL.

The CDR3 region has the DNA TGCGCCAGCAGCTTGCCCCTCGAGGGACTAGCGGCGGGGGAGACCCAGTACTTC. It translates to CASSLPLEGLAAGETQYF. J is TRBJ2-5 and V is TRBV5-1; 11 positions match TRBD2. The CDR3 extends over 18 amino acids. Germline assignment: CDR1 SGHRS and CDR2 YFSETQ. Trimming cost V 1 base and J 5 bases; bases outside gene matches: 13.

The chain links TRBV2 to TRBJ2-7; 13 bases agree with TRBD2. Trimming cost V 5 bases and J 5 bases; bases outside gene matches: 6. This CDR3 has 15 residues. The germline V gene has CDR1 SNHLY and CDR2 FYNNEI. The CDR3 sequence: CASSRLAGGPHEQYF. The CDR3 nucleotides are TGTGCCAGCAGTCGACTAGCGGGGGGCCCTCACGAGCAGTACTTC.

This chain joins TRBV29-1 and TRBJ1-1, with D uncertain. Germline loops: CDR1 SQVTM, CDR2 ANQGSEA. This CDR3 has 12 residues. With 8 bases removed from V and 5 bases from J, the gap between germline ends came to 15 bases. The CDR3 protein is CSSQPRETEAFF. The CDR3 DNA follows: TGCAGCTCCCAACCGAGGGAAACTGAAGCTTTCTTT.

The CDR3 DNA reads TGTGCCAGCGGACAGCGGAACACTGAAGCTTTCTTT. This encodes CASGQRNTEAFF. J is TRBJ1-1 and V is TRBV2; D might be TRBD1 (6 bases). The germline CDR1 and CDR2 sequences are SNHLY and FYNNEI. The V gene lost 8 bases and the J gene lost 1 base, with 8 bases spanning the gap. This CDR3 has 12 amino acids.

The chain has TRBV11-3 and TRBJ2-2, with 7 bases fitting TRBD2. Germline V gene lookup returns CDR1 SGHNT and CDR2 YENEEA. This CDR3 has 16 amino acids. V was clipped by 4 bases and J by 4 bases; unmatched bases: 9. Written as DNA, the CDR3 is TGTGCCAGCAGCTCTCCGGGACTAAGGACCACCGGGGAGCTGTTTTTT. It specifies CASSSPGLRTTGELFF.

Notes on this clone: Compared with germline, one end of the junction differs, possibly owing to a read error. The V call is TRBV19, the J call TRBJ1-3, with D perhaps matching TRBD1 (5 bases). The CDR3 loop spans 12 amino acids. Germline-derived CDR1 and CDR2 are LNHDA and SQIVND (reference sequence). CDR3 in amino acids: CATGGYGNTIYF. The CDR3 DNA is TGCGCCACCGGGGGATATGGAAACACCATATATTTT. Based on the CDR3 plus reference TRBV19 and TRBJ1-3, the full variable domain is DGGITQSPKYLFRKEGQNVTLSCEQNLNHDAMYWYRQDPGQGLRLIYYSQIVNDFQKGDIAEGYSVSREKKESFPLTVTSAQKNPTAFYLCATGGYGNTIYFGEGSWLTVV.

The rearrangement joins TRBV11-2 to TRBJ1-2, with 7 bases lining up with TRBD1. J was trimmed by 6 bases and V by 5 bases; bases with no gene match: 9. Germline loops: CDR1 SGHAT, CDR2 FQNNGV. The CDR3 extends over 14 amino acids. The CDR3 loop is CASSQRQGGDGYTF. CDR3 nucleotides: TGTGCCAGCAGCCAAAGACAGGGTGGTGATGGCTACACCTTC.

This chain connects TRBV11-3 to TRBJ1-1; 7 bases are a match to TRBD1. J lost 3 bases, V lost 3 bases, and 19 bases had no gene match. CDR3 length equals 19 residues. Germline assignment: CDR1 SGHNT and CDR2 YENEEA. The CDR3 DNA follows: TGTGCCAGCAGCTTTTTTTTACCCCTATCGGGACAGTCTGACACTGAAGCTTTCTTT. It specifies CASSFFLPLSGQSDTEAFF.

The V call is TRBV7-6, the J call TRBJ2-5; 7 bases fit TRBD1. The CDR3 consists of 14 residues. The germline V gene encodes CDR1 SGHVS and CDR2 FNYEAQ. V lost 5 bases to trimming and J lost 4 bases; unmatched junction nucleotides: 7. This CDR3 is CASSLRQGAETQYF. The CDR3 DNA sequence: TGTGCCAGCAGCCTCCGACAGGGTGCAGAGACCCAGTACTTC.